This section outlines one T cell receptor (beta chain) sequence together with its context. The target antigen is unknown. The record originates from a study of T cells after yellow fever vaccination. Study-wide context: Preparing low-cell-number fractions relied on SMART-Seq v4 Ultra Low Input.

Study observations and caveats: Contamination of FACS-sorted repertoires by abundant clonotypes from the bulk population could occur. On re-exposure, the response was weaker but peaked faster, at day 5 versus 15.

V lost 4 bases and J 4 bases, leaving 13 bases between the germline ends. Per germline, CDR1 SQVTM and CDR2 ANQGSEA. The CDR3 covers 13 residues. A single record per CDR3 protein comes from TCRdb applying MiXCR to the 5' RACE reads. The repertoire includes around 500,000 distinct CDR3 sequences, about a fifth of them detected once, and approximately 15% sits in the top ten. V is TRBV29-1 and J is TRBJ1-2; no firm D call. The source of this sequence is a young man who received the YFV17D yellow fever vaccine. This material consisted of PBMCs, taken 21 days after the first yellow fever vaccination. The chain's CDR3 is CSVVTRLSYGYTF. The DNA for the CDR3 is TGCAGCGTTGTGACCCGCCTGAGCTATGGCTACACCTTC.